The clone carrying this T cell receptor (beta chain) has at least ten counts. The entry originates in a study of shared clonotypes between healthy human individuals. Study context: Donor ages ranged 18 to 49 years: two women, a few men.

Amplification in unsorted PBMC replicate PCRs started from roughly 330 ng DNA, which equals some 30,000 T cell genomes. Produced via immunoSEQ multiplex PCR; TCRdb's table is partial and in-frame only. The sample has more than 400,000 clones, more than 75% seen once; the top ten hold around 12%. The sequenced sample was PBMCs. This TCR derives from a woman aged 40 to 50 in good health. Some clones in this sample may be carry-over from other donors' samples.

CDR3: CAISETGGGEKLFF. The CDR3 DNA follows: TGTGCCATCAGTGAGACAGGGGGGGGCGAAAAACTGTTTTTT. The gene calls are TRBV10-3 and TRBJ1-4; 8 positions agree with TRBD1. Germline values: CDR1 ENHRY, CDR2 SYGVKD. V gave up 2 bases and J gave up 8 bases; unmatched junction bases: 4. The CDR3 is 14 residues long.